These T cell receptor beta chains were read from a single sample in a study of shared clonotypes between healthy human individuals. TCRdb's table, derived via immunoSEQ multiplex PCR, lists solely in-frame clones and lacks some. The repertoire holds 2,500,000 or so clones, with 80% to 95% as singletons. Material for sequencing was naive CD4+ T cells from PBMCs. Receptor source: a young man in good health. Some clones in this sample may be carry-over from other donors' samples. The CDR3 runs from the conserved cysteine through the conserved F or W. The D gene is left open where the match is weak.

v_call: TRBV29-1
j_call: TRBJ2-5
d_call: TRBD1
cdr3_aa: CSVPGGDQETQYF

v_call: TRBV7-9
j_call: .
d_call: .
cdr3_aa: CASSERRGRSSYEQYF

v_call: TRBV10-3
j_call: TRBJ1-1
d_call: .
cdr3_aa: CAISEYRDTEAFF

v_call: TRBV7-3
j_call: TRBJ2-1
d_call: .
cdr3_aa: CASSLNIGAYNEQFF

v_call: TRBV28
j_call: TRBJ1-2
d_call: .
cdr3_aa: CASSLGSPTGRTTYTF

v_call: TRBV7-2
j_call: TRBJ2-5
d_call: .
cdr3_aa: CASSLGSEETQYF

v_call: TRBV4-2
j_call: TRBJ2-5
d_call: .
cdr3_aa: CASSQGGGGETQYF

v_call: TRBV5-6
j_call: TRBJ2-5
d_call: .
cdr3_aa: CASSLAPRNPETQYF

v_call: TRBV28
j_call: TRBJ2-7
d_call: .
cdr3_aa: CASSSPGGRHYEQYF

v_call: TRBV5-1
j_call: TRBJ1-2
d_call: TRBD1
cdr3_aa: CASSPGTGGNYGYTF

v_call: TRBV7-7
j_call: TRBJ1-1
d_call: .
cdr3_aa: CASSLARGTEAFF

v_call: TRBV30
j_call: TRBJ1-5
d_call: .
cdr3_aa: CAWSTTAQPQHF

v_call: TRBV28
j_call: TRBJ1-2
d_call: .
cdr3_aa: CASKTGGGSPYGYTF

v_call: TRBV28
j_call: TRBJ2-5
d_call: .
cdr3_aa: CASSSRALSRETQYF

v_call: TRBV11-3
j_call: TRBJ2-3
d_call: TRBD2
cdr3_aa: CASSPSGTSGTDTQYF

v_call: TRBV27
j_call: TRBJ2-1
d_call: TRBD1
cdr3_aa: CASSVTSGQGPTRNEQFF

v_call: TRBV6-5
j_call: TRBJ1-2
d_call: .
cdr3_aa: CASSYGSGKGGYTF

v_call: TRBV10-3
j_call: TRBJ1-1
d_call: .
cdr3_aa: CAISLDTNTEAFF

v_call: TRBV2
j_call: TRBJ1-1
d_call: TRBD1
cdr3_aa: CASSARDRYGTEAFF

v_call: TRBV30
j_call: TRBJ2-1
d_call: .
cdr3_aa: CAWSRRRGYNEQFF

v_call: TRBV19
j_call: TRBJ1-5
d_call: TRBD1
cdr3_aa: CASSRGQGNQPQHF

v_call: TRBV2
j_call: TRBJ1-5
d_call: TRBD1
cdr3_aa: CASSERHRGNQPQHF

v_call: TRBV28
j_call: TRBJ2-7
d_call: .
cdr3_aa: CASSSPPYEQYF

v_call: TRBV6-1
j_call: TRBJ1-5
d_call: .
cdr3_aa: CASSEGYSNQPQHF

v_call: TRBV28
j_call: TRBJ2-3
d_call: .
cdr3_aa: CASSPRDTQYF

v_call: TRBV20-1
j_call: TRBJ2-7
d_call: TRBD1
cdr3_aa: CSANRGDEQYF

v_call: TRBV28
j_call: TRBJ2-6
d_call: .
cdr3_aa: CASTLPGAGANVLTF

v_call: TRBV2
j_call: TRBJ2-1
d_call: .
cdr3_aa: CASRINRTKGLLPGRYNEQFF

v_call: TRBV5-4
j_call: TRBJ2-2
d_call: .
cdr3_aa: CASSSPSTSTGELFF

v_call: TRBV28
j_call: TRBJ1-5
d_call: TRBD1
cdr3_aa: CASSDPTGEFYSNQPQHF

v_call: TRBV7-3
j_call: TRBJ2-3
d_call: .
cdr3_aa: CASSLERIRTDTQYF

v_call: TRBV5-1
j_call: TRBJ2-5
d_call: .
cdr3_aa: CASNEGGAEETQYF

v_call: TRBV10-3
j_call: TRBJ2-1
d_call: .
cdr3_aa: CAISESILRERSYNEQFF

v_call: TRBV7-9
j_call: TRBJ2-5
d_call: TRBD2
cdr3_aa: CASSQAGTTEETQYF

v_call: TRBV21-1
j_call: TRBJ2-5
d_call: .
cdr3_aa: CASSEATGGLRVQETQYF

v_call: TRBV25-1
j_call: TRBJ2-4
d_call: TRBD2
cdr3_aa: CASSDAGAKNIQYF

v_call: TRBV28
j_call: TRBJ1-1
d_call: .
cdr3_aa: CASSYRAAMNTEAFF

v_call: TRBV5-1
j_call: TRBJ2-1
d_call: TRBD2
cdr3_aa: CASTWVAGAGNEQFF

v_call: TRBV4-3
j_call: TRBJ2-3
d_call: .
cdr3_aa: CASSQDGAGNPDTQYF

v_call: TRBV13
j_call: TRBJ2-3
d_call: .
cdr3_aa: CASSFSTDTQYF

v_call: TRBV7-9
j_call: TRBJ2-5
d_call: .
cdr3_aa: CASSLAGLQETQYF

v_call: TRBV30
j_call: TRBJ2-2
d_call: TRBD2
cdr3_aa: CACALGTRGTGELFF

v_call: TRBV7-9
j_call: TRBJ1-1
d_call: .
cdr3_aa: CASSPLQESDQAFF

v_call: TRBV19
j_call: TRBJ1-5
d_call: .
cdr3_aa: CASSIREGNQPQHF

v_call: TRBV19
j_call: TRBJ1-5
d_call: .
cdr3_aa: CASRNGIHLNQPQHF

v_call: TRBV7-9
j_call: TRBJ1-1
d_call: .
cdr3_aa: CASSDTITRTPPENTEAFF